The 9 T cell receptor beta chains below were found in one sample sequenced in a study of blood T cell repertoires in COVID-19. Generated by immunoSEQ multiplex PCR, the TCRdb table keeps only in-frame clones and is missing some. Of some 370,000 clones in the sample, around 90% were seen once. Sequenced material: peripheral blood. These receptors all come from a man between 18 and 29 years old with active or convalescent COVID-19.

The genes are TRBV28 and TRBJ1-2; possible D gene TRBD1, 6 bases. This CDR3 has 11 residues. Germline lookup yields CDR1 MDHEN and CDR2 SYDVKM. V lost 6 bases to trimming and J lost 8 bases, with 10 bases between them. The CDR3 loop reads CASSTGLGYTF. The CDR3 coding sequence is TGTGCCAGCAGCACAGGGTTGGGCTACACCTTC.

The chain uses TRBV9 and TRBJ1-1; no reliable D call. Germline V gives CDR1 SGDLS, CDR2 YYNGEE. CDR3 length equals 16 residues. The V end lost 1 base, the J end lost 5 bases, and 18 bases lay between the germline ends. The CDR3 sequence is CASSVSRGPGGTEAFF. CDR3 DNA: TGTGCCAGCAGCGTATCCCGAGGGCCTGGTGGGACTGAAGCTTTCTTT.

This chain's CDR3 is CASSASTGFYEQYF. In nucleotides, the CDR3 is TGTGCCAGCAGCGCTTCAACAGGTTTCTACGAGCAGTACTTC. The genes are TRBV5-6 and TRBJ2-7; tentatively, D is TRBD1 (5 bases). The V gene lost 4 bases and the J gene lost 3 bases, with 14 bases spanning the gap. Germline CDR1 and CDR2: SGHDT and YYEEEE. This CDR3 is built from 14 residues.

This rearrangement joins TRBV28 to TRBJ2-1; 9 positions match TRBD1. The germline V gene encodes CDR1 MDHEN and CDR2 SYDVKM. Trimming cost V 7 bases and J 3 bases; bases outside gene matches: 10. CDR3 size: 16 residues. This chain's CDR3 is CASTMPTGQGYNEQFF. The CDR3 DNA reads TGTGCCAGCACCATGCCCACGGGACAGGGCTACAATGAGCAGTTCTTC.

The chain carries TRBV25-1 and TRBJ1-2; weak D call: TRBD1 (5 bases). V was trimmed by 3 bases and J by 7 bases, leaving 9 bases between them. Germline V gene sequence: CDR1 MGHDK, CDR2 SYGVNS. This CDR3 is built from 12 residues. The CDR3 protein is CASSDGGGGYTF. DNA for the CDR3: TGTGCCAGCAGTGACGGGGGAGGTGGCTACACCTTC.

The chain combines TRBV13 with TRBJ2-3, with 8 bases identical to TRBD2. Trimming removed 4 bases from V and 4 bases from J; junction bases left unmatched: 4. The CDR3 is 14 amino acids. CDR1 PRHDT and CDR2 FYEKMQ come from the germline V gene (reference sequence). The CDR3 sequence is CASSSQRGPDTQYF. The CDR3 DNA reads TGTGCCAGCAGCTCACAGCGGGGGCCAGATACGCAGTATTTT.

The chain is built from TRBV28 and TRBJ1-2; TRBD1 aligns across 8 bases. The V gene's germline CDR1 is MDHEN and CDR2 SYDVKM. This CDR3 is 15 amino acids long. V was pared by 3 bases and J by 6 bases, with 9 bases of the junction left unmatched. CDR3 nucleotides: TGTGCCAGCAGTTTTTCAGGACAGGGTTTGGATGGCTACACCTTC. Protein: CASSFSGQGLDGYTF.

CDR3 protein: CASSFRTGLAGHDEQFF. The CDR3 DNA is TGTGCCAGCAGCTTTCGAACTGGACTAGCGGGACATGATGAGCAGTTCTTC. V gene TRBV7-9 combines with J gene TRBJ2-1; 12 nucleotides agree with TRBD2. The V and J ends lost 3 bases and 8 bases, in that order; junction bases with no gene match: 11. The CDR3 sequence is 17 residues long. CDR1 and CDR2 from the germline V gene are SEHNR and FQNEAQ (reference sequence). Full variable domain (missing parts from reference TRBV7-9 and TRBJ2-1): DTGVSQNPRHKITKRGQNVTFRCDPISEHNRLYWYRQTLGQGPEFLTYFQNEAQLEKSRLLSDRFSAERPKGSFSTLEIQRTEQGDSAMYLCASSFRTGLAGHDEQFFGPGTRLTVL.

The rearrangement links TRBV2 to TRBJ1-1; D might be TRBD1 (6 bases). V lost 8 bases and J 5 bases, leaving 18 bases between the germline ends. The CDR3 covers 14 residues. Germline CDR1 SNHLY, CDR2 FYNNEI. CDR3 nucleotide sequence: TGTGCCAGCTTTACGGACAGTTTAGGGACTGAAGCTTTCTTT. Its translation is CASFTDSLGTEAFF.